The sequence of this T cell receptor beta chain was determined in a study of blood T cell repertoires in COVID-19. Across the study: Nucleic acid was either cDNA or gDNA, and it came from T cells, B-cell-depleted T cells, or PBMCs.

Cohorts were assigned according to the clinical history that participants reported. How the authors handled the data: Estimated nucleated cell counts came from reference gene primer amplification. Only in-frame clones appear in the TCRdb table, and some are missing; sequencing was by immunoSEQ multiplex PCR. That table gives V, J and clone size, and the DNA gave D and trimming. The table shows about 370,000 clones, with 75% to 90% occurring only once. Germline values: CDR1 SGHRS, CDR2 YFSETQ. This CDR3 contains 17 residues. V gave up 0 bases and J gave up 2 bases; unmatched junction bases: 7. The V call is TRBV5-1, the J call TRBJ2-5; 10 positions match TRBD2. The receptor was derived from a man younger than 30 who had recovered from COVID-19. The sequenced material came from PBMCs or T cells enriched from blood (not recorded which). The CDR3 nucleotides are TGCGCCAGCAGCTTGGCCGGTACTAGCGGGGTTCAAGAGACCCAGTACTTC. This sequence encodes CASSLAGTSGVQETQYF.